These 29 T cell receptor beta chains were sequenced from one sample in a study of cytomegalovirus exposure and HLA in healthy donors. Measured with immunoSEQ multiplex PCR; TCRdb has only the in-frame clones, and not every one. The sample consists of 160,000 or so clones, more than 70% of them appearing once. The sequencing input was PBMCs. These receptor sequences come from a man aged 30 to 39 in good health and CMV-seropositive.

This clone was counted a few times. This rearrangement joins TRBV14 to TRBJ1-2; D is perhaps TRBD1 (5 bases). The CDR3 is 17 residues long. Germline loops: CDR1 SGHDN, CDR2 FVKESK. Trimming took 0 bases from V and 9 from J, leaving 23 bases between them. This CDR3 reads CASSQEISGASGLCYTF. Here the CDR3 DNA reads TGTGCCAGCAGCCAAGAGATCAGTGGGGCCAGTGGTCTTTGCTACACCTTC.

V gene TRBV5-1 combines with J gene TRBJ1-1; tentative D call: TRBD1 (6 bases). This CDR3 has 16 residues. Germline-derived CDR1 and CDR2 are SGHRS and YFSETQ. V gave up 4 bases and J gave up 1 base, with 17 bases separating them. In nucleotides, the CDR3 is TGCGCCAGCAGCCTAACACCAGGGGCCCCGAACACTGAAGCTTTCTTT. It is translated as CASSLTPGAPNTEAFF.

Only one count was recorded for this clone. The chain is built from TRBV5-6 and TRBJ2-3; D is perhaps TRBD2 (5 bases). The length of the CDR3 is 14 residues. The V gene lost 4 bases and the J gene lost 6 bases, with 15 bases spanning the gap. The germline gives CDR1 SGHDT, CDR2 YYEEEE. The CDR3, as DNA: TGTGCCAGCAGCCAGACTACCCCCCAGGATACGCAGTATTTT. It is translated as CASSQTTPQDTQYF.

In this sample, this clone turned up a few times. The rearrangement links TRBV5-1 to TRBJ2-5; TRBD1 aligns across 9 bases. In germline, CDR1 is SGHRS, CDR2 YFSETQ. Trimming took 5 bases from V and 4 from J; bases not matched to a gene: 9. The CDR3 is 15 residues long. CDR3 bases: TGCGCCAGCAGTCTTTCACCGGGACAGGGAGAGACCCAGTACTTC. It specifies CASSLSPGQGETQYF.

The chain is built from TRBV4-1 and TRBJ2-5; TRBD2 matches at 8 bases. Germline V gene data show CDR1 as MGHRA and CDR2 as YSYEKL. The CDR3 contains 14 residues. V gave up 2 bases and J gave up 5 bases; unmatched junction bases: 4. The CDR3 loop reads CASSQRGGEETQYF. In nucleotides, the CDR3 is TGCGCCAGCAGCCAACGGGGGGGAGAGGAGACCCAGTACTTC.

The chain combines TRBV19 with TRBJ1-1; TRBD1 is a possible D gene (5 bases). V lost 5 bases, J lost 2 bases, and 15 bases lay in between. The CDR3 runs to 15 residues. Germline CDR1 LNHDA, CDR2 SQIVND (reference sequence). The CDR3 nucleotides are TGTGCCAGTAGTCTCCAGGGTAGTGGAAACACTGAAGCTTTCTTT. Its protein product is CASSLQGSGNTEAFF.

V gene TRBV30 combines with J gene TRBJ1-2; 11 bases fit TRBD1. With 0 bases clipped from V and 14 bases from J, the junction kept 2 bases outside the gene matches. From germline, CDR1 is GTSNPN and CDR2 SVGIG (reference sequence). The CDR3 has 11 amino acids. CDR3 nucleotides: TGTGCCTGGAGTGTAGGGACAGGGGGTACCTTC. Its translation: CAWSVGTGGTF.

The rearrangement links TRBV29-1 to TRBJ2-7; 10 bases match TRBD2. Trimming cost V 7 bases and J 9 bases; bases outside gene matches: 12. From germline, CDR1 is SQVTM and CDR2 ANQGSEA. The CDR3 is made up of 13 amino acids. In nucleotides, the CDR3 is TGCAGCGCGGCCGGGGGTAGCGGGAGGCGGCAGTACTTC. It codes for CSAAGGSGRRQYF.

A single count supports this clone. The chain joins TRBV7-2 to TRBJ2-3, with 9 bases aligning to TRBD2. Per the germline V gene, CDR1 is SGHTA and CDR2 is FQGNSA. This CDR3 is 16 amino acids long. The J segment lost 6 bases and the V segment lost 2 bases, leaving 9 bases of the junction unmatched. The DNA of the CDR3 is TGTGCCAGCAGCTTATCAGGGCGGGAGGGCCCGGATACGCAGTATTTT. It translates to CASSLSGREGPDTQYF.

In this sample, this clone turned up once. The chain couples TRBV7-9 to TRBJ2-7, with D perhaps matching TRBD2 (6 bases). CDR1 is SEHNR, CDR2 FQNEAQ, per germline (reference sequence). The CDR3 has 14 residues. Trimming shortened V by 5 bases and J by 1 base, and 12 bases separated the two germline ends. CDR3 sequence: CASSPLANSYEQYF. The DNA of the CDR3 is TGTGCCAGCAGCCCCCTAGCGAATTCCTACGAGCAGTACTTC.

This CDR3 is CASSLRGAPDTIYF. The CDR3, as DNA: TGTGCCAGCAGCTTGCGAGGCGCCCCGGACACCATATATTTT. The chain links TRBV11-2 to TRBJ1-3; no clear D gene. Germline V gene data show CDR1 as SGHAT and CDR2 as FQNNGV. V gave up 3 bases and J gave up 8 bases, with 14 bases separating them. This CDR3 spans 14 amino acids.

This clone was recorded once. The CDR3 here is CASSLTSGRPLGEQYF. CDR3 sequence (DNA): TGTGCCAGCAGCTTAACTAGCGGGAGGCCTCTAGGGGAGCAGTACTTC. The chain links TRBV13 to TRBJ2-7, with TRBD2 identical over 12 bases. V was pared by 2 bases and J by 7 bases, with 9 bases of the junction left unmatched. The CDR3 length is 16 residues. Germline V gene lookup returns CDR1 PRHDT and CDR2 FYEKMQ (reference sequence).

V is TRBV5-1 and J is TRBJ2-1; D might be TRBD2 (6 bases). V lost 2 bases to trimming and J lost 0 bases, with 15 bases between them. CDR1 SGHRS and CDR2 YFSETQ come from the germline V gene. The CDR3 runs to 17 residues. The CDR3, as DNA: TGCGCCAGCAGCTTCAGGGTGGGGGGAATCTCCTACAATGAGCAGTTCTTC. It codes for CASSFRVGGISYNEQFF.

The rearrangement links TRBV5-1 to TRBJ2-5; 7 bases align to TRBD2. CDR1 is SGHRS and CDR2 is YFSETQ in the germline V gene. The CDR3 sequence is 14 residues long. V shed 5 bases, J shed 5 bases, and the junction held 9 bases outside the gene matches. CDR3 nucleotide sequence: TGCGCCAGCAGAGAGGAGCGGGGTGGGGAGACCCAGTACTTC. The encoded protein is CASREERGGETQYF.

This clone was detected only a few times. CDR3: CASSFFIDRGIQPQHF. CDR3 nucleotides: TGTGCCAGCAGTTTCTTTATTGACAGGGGGATTCAGCCCCAGCATTTT. The gene calls are TRBV28 and TRBJ1-5, with 9 nucleotides matching TRBD1. V lost 3 bases, J lost 6 bases, and 9 bases stayed unmatched. Germline assignment: CDR1 MDHEN and CDR2 SYDVKM. The length of the CDR3 is 16 residues.

CDR3 bases: TGTGCCAGCACCTCAGGGGGGACTAGCGCAGAGACCCAGTACTTC. It translates to CASTSGGTSAETQYF. The V gene is TRBV7-2, the J gene TRBJ2-5; 10 bases are shared with TRBD2. J was trimmed by 4 bases and V by 7 bases; bases with no gene match: 9. The CDR3 length is 15 residues. Germline CDR1 and CDR2: SGHTA and FQGNSA.

This chain links TRBV5-4 with TRBJ2-5; 8 bases are shared with TRBD2. The CDR3 runs to 17 residues. CDR1 and CDR2 (germline): SGHNT, YYREEE (reference sequence). V was pared by 4 bases and J by 2 bases, with 13 bases of the junction left unmatched. The CDR3 DNA follows: TGTGCCAGCAGCCCCGGACTAGCACAGTCTTATCAAGAGACCCAGTACTTC. It codes for CASSPGLAQSYQETQYF.

Here the CDR3 reads CASSLAGLAVEDTQYF. Written as DNA, the CDR3 is TGTGCCAGCAGCTTAGCGGGACTAGCGGTGGAGGATACGCAGTATTTT. The rearrangement uses TRBV13 and TRBJ2-3; 11 nucleotides agree with TRBD2. V dropped 1 base and J dropped 6; count of bases not matched to a gene: 6. This CDR3 comprises 16 residues. Germline V gene lookup returns CDR1 PRHDT and CDR2 FYEKMQ (reference sequence).

V gene TRBV6-5 combines with J gene TRBJ1-2; D is perhaps TRBD1 (5 bases). The CDR3 has 14 residues. V was trimmed by 11 bases and J by 2 bases, leaving 18 bases between them. Germline CDR1 reads MNHEY; CDR2 reads SVGAGI. The CDR3 nucleotides are TGTGCCGTCGGGGGAACAACCTCCAACTATGGCTACACCTTC. Amino acid sequence: CAVGGTTSNYGYTF.

V is TRBV6-1 and J is TRBJ2-3, with a possible D match to TRBD1 (6 bases). The CDR3 extends over 14 amino acids. The germline V and J ends were trimmed by 5 bases and 0 bases, with 9 bases remaining between them. Germline assignment: CDR1 MNHNS and CDR2 SASEGT. CDR3 protein: CASSTGPSTDTQYF. CDR3 nucleotides: TGTGCCAGCAGTACAGGGCCTAGCACAGATACGCAGTATTTT.

V usage is TRBV9 and J usage is TRBJ1-3, with no clear D. Looked up from germline, CDR1 is SGDLS and CDR2 is YYNGEE. The CDR3 runs 13 residues. V lost 0 bases and J 7 bases, leaving 8 bases between the germline ends. In DNA, the CDR3 is TGTGCCAGCAGCGTAGCTGCTCAGAACACCATATATTTT. Its protein is CASSVAAQNTIYF. The whole variable domain, remainder taken from reference TRBV9 and TRBJ1-3, is DSGVTQTPKHLITATGQRVTLRCSPRSGDLSVYWYQQSLDQGLQFLIQYYNGEERAKGNILERFSAQQFPDLHSELNLSSLELGDSALYFCASSVAAQNTIYFGEGSWLTVV.

V gene TRBV7-8 combines with J gene TRBJ2-7; 13 positions agree with TRBD2. This CDR3 has 17 residues. Germline V gene lookup returns CDR1 SGHVS and CDR2 FQNEAQ. V shed 0 bases and J 12 bases; nucleotides not matched to a gene: 14. The CDR3 DNA is TGTGCCAGCAGCTTAGCCACTAGCGGGAGGGCCTTTACCCGTCCGTACTTC. This codes for CASSLATSGRAFTRPYF.

The chain recombines TRBV10-3 with TRBJ2-1; 9 nucleotides agree with TRBD1. The CDR3 loop spans 17 amino acids. The V and J ends lost 0 bases and 1 base, in that order; junction bases with no gene match: 4. Germline V gene data show CDR1 as ENHRY and CDR2 as SYGVKD. CDR3 protein: CAISESTGTGSYNEQFF. CDR3 DNA sequence: TGTGCCATCAGTGAGTCGACCGGGACAGGGTCCTACAATGAGCAGTTCTTC.

V gene TRBV25-1 combines with J gene TRBJ1-2; D possibly corresponds to TRBD1 (5 bases). Germline V gives CDR1 MGHDK, CDR2 SYGVNS. Trimming stripped 4 bases from V and 9 bases from J, with 12 bases between. The CDR3 covers 12 residues. This CDR3 reads CASSAQGISYTF. CDR3 bases: TGTGCCAGCAGTGCCCAGGGTATTAGCTACACCTTC.

The chain is built from TRBV7-9 and TRBJ1-1, with a tentative D call TRBD1 (6 bases). The germline gives CDR1 SEHNR, CDR2 FQNEAQ (reference sequence). V was cut by 5 bases and J by 11 bases, with 15 bases left in between. This CDR3 contains 12 residues. The CDR3 region has the DNA TGTGCCAGCAGCCTAGAAGACAGGTACGCTTTCTTT. Its translation: CASSLEDRYAFF.

The chain joins TRBV30 to TRBJ1-1; weak D call: TRBD1 (5 bases). The germline V gene has CDR1 GTSNPN and CDR2 SVGIG (reference sequence). V gave up 5 bases and J gave up 0 bases, with 16 bases separating them. CDR3 size: 15 residues. The CDR3 spells CAWGAGQLMNTEAFF. CDR3 nucleotides: TGTGCCTGGGGGGCCGGCCAGCTCATGAACACTGAAGCTTTCTTT. The full variable domain, completed using reference TRBV30 and TRBJ1-1, is SQTIHQWPATLVQPVGSPLSLECTVEGTSNPNLYWYRQAAGRGLQLLFYSVGIGQISSEVPQNLSASRPQDRQFILSSKKLLLSDSGFYLCAWGAGQLMNTEAFFGQGTRLTVV.

The rearrangement joins TRBV27 to TRBJ1-5; TRBD1 matches 7 bases. The CDR3 length is 16 residues. Germline V gene sequence: CDR1 MNHEY, CDR2 SMNVEV (reference sequence). The V and J ends lost 5 bases and 4 bases, in that order; junction bases with no gene match: 11. CDR3 in amino acids: CASSPLDRQGNQPQHF. DNA of the CDR3: TGTGCCAGCAGTCCCCTAGATCGACAGGGAAATCAGCCCCAGCATTTT.

The chain combines TRBV6-1 with TRBJ2-3, with TRBD2 matching 10 bases. V lost 2 bases to trimming and J lost 2 bases; unmatched junction nucleotides: 4. The CDR3 is 16 residues long. Germline-derived CDR1 and CDR2 are MNHNS and SASEGT. The chain's CDR3 is CASSELAGDLTDTQYF. The DNA of the CDR3 is TGTGCCAGCAGTGAACTAGCGGGGGACCTCACAGATACGCAGTATTTT.

The V gene is TRBV6-1, the J gene TRBJ1-4; D may be TRBD1 (6 bases). V shed 9 bases and J shed 7 bases, with 18 bases lying between them. The CDR3 extends over 14 amino acids. Looked up from germline, CDR1 is MNHNS and CDR2 is SASEGT. CDR3 DNA: TGTGCCAGTGTCCGTTCCCAGGGGAGTGAAAAACTGTTTTTT. This translates into CASVRSQGSEKLFF.